This T cell receptor beta chain derives from a study of blood T cell repertoires in COVID-19 (dated by TCRdb to the early 2020s). Study-level background: The collaborator samples originated in the United States, Italy and Spain and spanned the acute and convalescent phases of COVID-19. The prospective study material was composed of cDNA or gDNA derived from T cells, B-cell-depleted T cells, or PBMCs. Deeply sampled blood TCRbeta repertoires from subjects exposed to, actively infected with, or recovered from COVID-19 were included in the dataset. A freely available public database, intended as a resource for researchers studying the immune response to SARS-CoV-2, is where the repertoires were released. The samples were drawn from two sources: the first 160 participants of the ongoing ImmuneRACE study, and fewer than 1,500 subjects contributed by 6 global collaborators. Sample metadata almost always included a de-identified subject ID, COVID-19 status, age in years and sex. Where available, HLA class I and class II types were taken from metadata supplied by the sample provider and were not determined by assay-based typing.

A note on this clone: Its recognized antigen is unknown. No base quality values were provided; no much bigger clone lies one nucleotide off.

Whole blood was collected in K2EDTA tubes by collaborating institutions according to the institutions' own protocols. Collaborator samples were shipped for TCRbeta analysis as frozen whole blood, isolated PBMCs, or DNA extracted from either sample type. The cysteine opens and the phenylalanine closes a CDR3 of 20 amino acids. The only DNA kept is the CDR3, 60 bases in frame from the first base. For this chain, trimming is 2 bases at the V end and 4 bases at the J end, and the number of junction bases without a gene match is 14. The CDR1 and CDR2 encoded by the germline V gene are SNHLY and FYNNEI. What the authors observed across the whole study: The amount of clinical and demographic metadata varied by source and participant and was provided uncurated.

The immunoSEQ Assay, a bias-controlled multiplex PCR, was used to amplify TCRbeta CDR3 regions from genomic DNA. On the study's bioinformatics: Within the assay, amplification of reference gene primers was used to estimate how many nucleated cells each sample contained. Sequence reads were collapsed and filtered to measure the absolute abundance of every unique TCRbeta CDR3 rearrangement. For each sample, productive Simpson clonality was calculated as the square root of Simpson's diversity index over productive rearrangements. What TCRdb holds here is the immuneACCESS table cut down to in-frame rearrangements. Part of the clones is not present; checked against another copy, under half of the missing clones reflect an unresolved V gene, and the others are unexplained. V and J calls and clone size are given by that table; D and trimming were obtained from the DNA. This sample gives about 40,000 clones in total; about 85% of them show up just once. The ten largest clonotypes hold approximately 13% of the sample.

The sequenced material came from peripheral blood. The clonotype comes from a human donor in a cohort sampled during active COVID-19. The chain was built from TRBV2 and TRBJ2-1; 13 central nucleotides agree with TRBD2. DNA sequence: TGTGCCAGCAGTGAAAGGCGTTGGGTTACTAGCGGGGGGGGTTACAATGAGCAGTTCTTC. This codes for CASSERRWVTSGGGYNEQFF.